This T cell receptor beta chain was identified during a study of technical replicates of blood from several donors. TCRdb's table, derived via immunoSEQ multiplex PCR, lists solely in-frame clones and lacks some. The sample contains 80,000 or so clones, roughly 77% of which appear only once. The source material was PBMCs. This TCR was recovered from a human donor in good health. Some clones in this sample may be carry-over from other donors' samples.

DNA for the CDR3: TGTGCCAGTAGTATCCGGACTAGCGGGAGGTCCGGGGAGCTGTTTTTT. Its translation: CASSIRTSGRSGELFF. The chain is built from TRBV19 and TRBJ2-2, with 14 positions matching TRBD2. This CDR3 spans 16 amino acids. Germline assignment: CDR1 LNHDA and CDR2 SQIVND (reference sequence). The V segment lost 3 bases and the J segment 6 bases; nucleotides outside the gene matches: 3.